These 6 T cell receptor beta chains were sequenced from one sample in a study of T cell repertoires in cytomegalovirus infection. For these TCRs, the target antigens are not known. Via MiXCR, TCRdb re-called the reads, giving one row per CDR3 protein. The sample gives around 310,000 distinct CDR3 sequences, 25% to 30% of which show up once; 15% to 25% is in the top ten. Sequencing used cultured PBMCs, obtained from culture after CMV antigen stimulation. These receptors all come from a human donor in good health (CMV status not recorded). Some clones in this sample may be carry-over from other donors' samples.

The chain uses TRBV19 and TRBJ2-5; D tentatively reads TRBD1 or TRBD2 (5 bases each). This CDR3 spans 13 amino acids. V was cut by 3 bases and J by 3 bases, with 8 bases left in between. Per germline, CDR1 LNHDA and CDR2 SQIVND (reference sequence). The CDR3 nucleotides are TGTGCCAGTAGTATGGGACCGAAAGAGACCCAGTACTTC. This sequence encodes CASSMGPKETQYF.

This clonotype was counted ten times or more. This rearrangement joins TRBV11-3 to TRBJ2-1, with a tentative D call TRBD2 (6 bases). Trimming took 0 bases from V and 3 from J, leaving 12 bases between them. The CDR3 is 16 residues long. The germline gives CDR1 SGHNT, CDR2 YENEEA. For the CDR3, the DNA is TGTGCCAGCAGCTTAGATGATAGCGGAGTCTACAATGAGCAGTTCTTC. It encodes CASSLDDSGVYNEQFF.

The gene calls are TRBV6-1 and TRBJ2-7; 8 positions match TRBD1. V lost 5 bases to trimming and J lost 3 bases; unmatched junction nucleotides: 9. The CDR3 length is 15 residues. Germline V lookup: CDR1 MNHNS, CDR2 SASEGT. The CDR3 spells CASSPRTGTVYEQYF. DNA for the CDR3: TGTGCCAGCAGTCCCAGGACAGGGACGGTCTACGAGCAGTACTTC.

This clonotype was detected ten times or more. The gene calls are TRBV28 and TRBJ2-2, with 10 bases fitting TRBD1. Germline V gene sequence: CDR1 MDHEN, CDR2 SYDVKM. The V segment lost 3 bases and the J segment 4 bases; nucleotides outside the gene matches: 2. CDR3 size: 15 residues. In nucleotides, the CDR3 is TGTGCCAGCAGTTTGGACAGGGGGATCACCGGGGAGCTGTTTTTT. It is translated as CASSLDRGITGELFF.

In this sample, this clonotype turned up a few times. The rearrangement uses TRBV20-1 and TRBJ1-2; the match to TRBD1 covers 10 bases. Germline CDR1 is DFQATT and CDR2 is SNEGSKA (reference sequence). With V trimmed by 3 bases and J by 4 bases, 11 bases remained unmatched. The CDR3 length is 16 residues. CDR3 sequence: CSASESGTGDPYGYTF. In DNA, the CDR3 is TGCAGTGCTAGTGAATCGGGGACAGGGGACCCCTATGGCTACACCTTC.

The genes are TRBV10-3 and TRBJ1-1, with 8 positions matching TRBD1. This CDR3 has 15 residues. The trim removed 3 bases at V and 4 bases at J, leaving 7 bases unmatched. Germline values: CDR1 ENHRY, CDR2 SYGVKD. In DNA, the CDR3 is TGTGCCATCAGTGACCCAGGCCAGGGGGCCACTGAAGCTTTCTTT. This encodes CAISDPGQGATEAFF.